This T cell receptor beta chain originates from a study of regulatory T cells in long-lasting Graves disease. Looked up from germline, CDR1 is DFQATT and CDR2 is SNEGSKA (reference sequence). The V gene lost 6 bases and the J gene lost 3 bases, with 9 bases spanning the gap. The CDR3 length is 11 residues. According to the study, TCR beta libraries were built with iRepertoire HTBI primers and CDR3-region Arm-PCR. In the original processing: Across all samples, roughly 60 TRBV segments and around 15 TRBJ segments were identified. TCRdb re-called the multiplex PCR reads with MiXCR, one entry per CDR3 protein. TCRdb's processing, not the study's, gives the V and J calls here. The sample shows roughly 350,000 distinct CDR3 sequences, 16% of them seen only once. Sample time point: newly diagnosed GD, antithyroid drugs for less than 3 months. From PBMCs, RNA was extracted and then used to make the TCR library.

In addition, the sample was reused for a study of T cells in Graves' hyperthyroidism and ophthalmopathy.

This specimen was peripheral blood mononuclear cells (PBMCs), taken at new diagnosis, from a patient treated with antithyroid drugs. The V call is TRBV20-1, the J call TRBJ2-7; maybe TRBD1 (6 bases). The TCR comes from a man in his forties with Graves disease. CDR3 bases: TGCAGTGCCATACAGGGCTACGAGCAGTACTTC. It codes for CSAIQGYEQYF.